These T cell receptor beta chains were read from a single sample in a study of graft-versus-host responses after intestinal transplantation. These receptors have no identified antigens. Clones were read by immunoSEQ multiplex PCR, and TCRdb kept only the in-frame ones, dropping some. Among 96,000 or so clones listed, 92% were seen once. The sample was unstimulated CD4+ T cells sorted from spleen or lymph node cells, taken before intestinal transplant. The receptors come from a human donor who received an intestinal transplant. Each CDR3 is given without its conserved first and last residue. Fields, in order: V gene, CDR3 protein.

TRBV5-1 ASSPGTSGSHEQF
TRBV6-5 ASSYPGQGNQPQH
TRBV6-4 ASSVWGQGDEKLF
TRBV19 ASSIGQGRNQPQH
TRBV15 ATSRLRTSKGNTIY
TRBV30 AARTSGGLSGIQY
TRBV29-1 SAQAGNQPQH
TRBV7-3 ASSLNAGGNTEAF
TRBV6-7 ASSYRAGQF
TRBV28 ASSPYTDTQY
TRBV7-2 ASSSGLAGTTDTQY
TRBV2 ARSDRVRDYGYT
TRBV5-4 ASSFFSRDRGLGYGYT
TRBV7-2 ASSLWTSGWSSTDTQY
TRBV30 AWSSLGYGYT
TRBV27 ASSLRLDGGTQY
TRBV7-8 ASSLAGMARQY